Listed below are T cell receptor beta chains from one sample, sequenced in a study of regulatory T cells in long-lasting Graves disease. TCRdb reprocessed the multiplex PCR reads via MiXCR and lists one record per CDR3 protein. The data show 360,000 or so distinct CDR3 sequences, with less than 30% seen just once and approximately 30% held by the top ten. This specimen was peripheral blood mononuclear cells (PBMCs), taken when the disease was refractory, from a patient treated with antithyroid drugs. Receptor source: a middle-aged woman with Graves disease. CDR3s leave out the opening cysteine and the closing phenylalanine or tryptophan. Each record gives: V gene, CDR3 length, CDR3 protein.

>TRBV28|17
ASSLGYFRDGASTYEQY
>TRBV29-1|10
SVVRGTGELF
>TRBV28|14
ASSATGLAGNNEQF
>TRBV6-5|14
ASSYSRDRGEYEQY
>TRBV9|8
ASSVDPAF
>TRBV6-4|11
ASRVQENTEAF
>TRBV7-9|11
ASSLNGDTEAF
>TRBV2|11
ASSESLTGELF
>TRBV28|16
ASSLAGIGRFSTDTQY
>TRBV11-2|15
ASSLGQDLSGANVLT
>TRBV5-1|16
ASSSGRTSGSIIYEQY
>TRBV7-2|11
ASRDKGADGYT
>TRBV28|12
ASRPGQLNTEAF
>TRBV6-1|10
ATKTGPGELF
>TRBV28|13
ASSFTAGRKYEQY
>TRBV20-1|12
SAREALRNQPQH
>TRBV7-7|10
ASNPNQETQY
>TRBV6-2/TRBV6-3|11
ASSYPGHYEQY
>TRBV20-1|13
SARPGLGRTGELF
>TRBV12-3/TRBV12-4|10
ASSRIPGELF
>TRBV28|13
ASNWGTGNNQPQH
>TRBV28|11
ASSFLGDGSQH
>TRBV11-1|13
ASSLEAGDLNEQF
>TRBV6-1|12
ATRTSGTWGTQY
>TRBV5-1|12
ASSPGTGVREQY
>TRBV27|15
ASSLLPPPINTGELF
>TRBV5-1|13
ASRERSASNYEQY
>TRBV7-2|12
ASSLLAAINEQF
>TRBV19|13
ASRRMGQGDTEAF
>TRBV19|13
ASSMGSLSNQPQH
>TRBV28|14
ASSFGPWTSVHEQY
>TRBV28|14
ASSFPAGGSTGELF
>TRBV5-1|13
ASSFLPLDTGELF
>TRBV10-1|12
ASSEGQGNTEAF
>TRBV27|13
ASSWTTNSYNEQF
>TRBV7-9|12
ASSLVRGDSPLH
>TRBV10-2|11
ASSDSSYEKLF
>TRBV19|13
ASSPDRVSRYEQY
>TRBV28|13
ASGRTGSGANVLT
>TRBV6-2/TRBV6-3|14
ASSYSSRSGSSEQY
>TRBV30|13
AWSGWGWDNSPLH
>TRBV28|13
ASSSLTGLKETQY
>TRBV28|16
ASSLYRWGGLDGNEQF
>TRBV5-1|13
ASKPTGGGNSPLH
>TRBV5-1|14
ASSRSPSSYNSPLH
>TRBV20-1|9
SAIGTREAF
>TRBV6-1|14
ASRTRRGEYFYEQY
>TRBV7-9|11
ASSQARDGVQY
>TRBV28|14
ASSLWPISGFSGYT
>TRBV6-1|12
ASIWDDSNQPQH
>TRBV5-1|13
ASRTTGNSQETQY